Shown below are 23 T cell receptor beta chains from a single sample sequenced in a study of cytomegalovirus exposure and HLA in healthy donors. The study ran its PCR with 60 Vbeta and 13 Jbeta primers. Clones were sequenced by immunoSEQ multiplex PCR, and TCRdb holds only the in-frame ones, with some missing. The sample has around 100,000 clones; around 73% are singletons. The sample was PBMCs. These receptors were taken from a middle-aged man in good health and CMV-seronegative.

The chain couples TRBV15 to TRBJ2-7; 12 nucleotides align to TRBD1. This CDR3 region has 18 residues. J lost 7 bases, V lost 1 base, and 14 bases had no gene match. Looked up from germline, CDR1 is LNHNV and CDR2 is YYDKDF (reference sequence). This chain's CDR3 is CATSRVLGLGQGADEQYF. The DNA of the CDR3 is TGTGCCACCAGCAGAGTCTTGGGTTTGGGACAGGGGGCGGATGAGCAGTACTTC.

V is TRBV2 and J is TRBJ1-2, with D maybe TRBD1 (5 bases). This CDR3 comprises 14 residues. The germline V gene encodes CDR1 SNHLY and CDR2 FYNNEI. Deletions cut 8 bases from V and 2 bases from J, with 15 bases between. For the CDR3, the DNA is TGTGCCAGCCCCCGGAGGGGCCGCAACTATGGCTACACCTTC. Amino acid sequence: CASPRRGRNYGYTF.

This clone was found a few times. CDR3: CASILAQNTEAFF. The CDR3 DNA is TGTGCCAGCATCCTGGCCCAGAACACTGAAGCTTTCTTT. The chain is built from TRBV7-9 and TRBJ1-1; D not certain. The germline CDR1 and CDR2 sequences are SEHNR and FQNEAQ (reference sequence). This CDR3 is 13 amino acids long. The V gene lost 7 bases and the J gene lost 1 base, with 10 bases spanning the gap.

This chain joins TRBV9 and TRBJ2-1; a possible D gene is TRBD1 (6 bases). Germline loops: CDR1 SGDLS, CDR2 YYNGEE. Trimming removed 3 bases from V and 10 bases from J, with 14 bases in between. The CDR3 length is 13 residues. The CDR3 DNA follows: TGTGCCAGCAGCGAGCGCGGACAGAGCGAGCAGTTCTTC. It is translated as CASSERGQSEQFF.

The chain recombines TRBV9 with TRBJ1-1; possible D gene TRBD1, 6 bases. Germline CDR1 reads SGDLS; CDR2 reads YYNGEE. V was clipped by 4 bases and J by 4 bases, with 20 bases between them. The CDR3 consists of 16 residues. The CDR3 reads CASSPQTGRTGTEAFF. CDR3 sequence (DNA): TGTGCCAGCAGCCCCCAGACAGGACGCACAGGCACTGAAGCTTTCTTT. The complete variable domain, with remaining parts taken from reference TRBV9 and TRBJ1-1, reads DSGVTQTPKHLITATGQRVTLRCSPRSGDLSVYWYQQSLDQGLQFLIQYYNGEERAKGNILERFSAQQFPDLHSELNLSSLELGDSALYFCASSPQTGRTGTEAFFGQGTRLTVV.

J is TRBJ2-7 and V is TRBV27; D is unclear. V gave up 3 bases and J gave up 5 bases, with 11 bases separating them. The CDR3 length is 13 residues. Germline V gene sequence: CDR1 MNHEY, CDR2 SMNVEV (reference sequence). The CDR3 sequence: CASSLSSFHEQYF. The DNA of the CDR3 is TGTGCCAGCAGTTTGAGTAGTTTCCACGAGCAGTACTTC.

This chain uses TRBV4-1 with TRBJ1-2, with a possible D match to TRBD1 (5 bases). The CDR3 runs 14 residues. Per the germline V gene, CDR1 is MGHRA and CDR2 is YSYEKL. V was trimmed by 1 base and J by 7 bases, leaving 13 bases between them. CDR3 protein: CASSQAPRESGYTF. CDR3 coding DNA: TGCGCCAGCAGCCAAGCTCCCAGGGAAAGTGGCTACACCTTC.

The chain uses TRBV5-4 and TRBJ2-5; 9 bases are shared with TRBD2. Germline V gene data show CDR1 as SGHNT and CDR2 as YYREEE (reference sequence). This CDR3 region has 16 residues. J gave up 5 bases and V 0 bases, and 8 bases lay outside the gene matches. CDR3 nucleotides: TGTGCCAGCAGCTTGGGAGCGGGGGGATATTCGGAGACCCAGTACTTC. Its protein is CASSLGAGGYSETQYF.

The chain uses TRBV6-1 and TRBJ2-7; D is uncertain. The CDR3 is made up of 14 amino acids. Germline CDR1 MNHNS, CDR2 SASEGT. The germline V and J ends were trimmed by 6 bases and 0 bases, with 12 bases remaining between them. The CDR3, as DNA: TGTGCCAGCAGACCCGATGCCGGCTCCTACGAGCAGTACTTC. Its translation: CASRPDAGSYEQYF.

This clone has a handful of counts. CDR3 protein: CASSQGLENNEQFF. In nucleotides, the CDR3 is TGCGCCAGCAGCCAAGGCCTGGAGAACAATGAGCAGTTCTTC. The V call is TRBV4-1, the J call TRBJ2-1; no firm D call. The CDR3 is 14 amino acids. Germline CDR1 is MGHRA and CDR2 is YSYEKL. Trimming took off 1 base at V and 5 bases at J, with 9 bases between the two ends.

The chain combines TRBV19 with TRBJ1-6; 7 bases are shared with TRBD1. Germline V gives CDR1 LNHDA, CDR2 SQIVND (reference sequence). The CDR3 consists of 13 residues. Germline trimming cut 10 bases from V and 8 bases from J; bases unmatched to any gene: 8. The CDR3 region is CATKDRMDSPLHF. Written as DNA, the CDR3 is TGTGCCACTAAGGACAGGATGGATTCACCCCTCCACTTT. The variable domain in full, completed from reference TRBV19 and TRBJ1-6, reads DGGITQSPKYLFRKEGQNVTLSCEQNLNHDAMYWYRQDPGQGLRLIYYSQIVNDFQKGDIAEGYSVSREKKESFPLTVTSAQKNPTAFYLCATKDRMDSPLHFGNGTRLTVT.

The V call is TRBV5-8, the J call TRBJ1-1; D is uncertain. With 2 bases removed from V and 0 bases from J, the gap between germline ends came to 11 bases. Germline V CDR1 and CDR2: SGHTS, YDEGEE. The CDR3 sequence is 15 residues long. CDR3 bases: TGTGCCAGCAGCTTTCTTCGGGTTATGAACACTGAAGCTTTCTTT. Translation: CASSFLRVMNTEAFF.

V usage is TRBV10-2 and J usage is TRBJ1-5; 11 nucleotides agree with TRBD1. The CDR3 length is 15 residues. Germline CDR1 WSHSY, CDR2 SAAADI. Losses at the gene ends were 2 bases for V and 8 bases for J; bases not matched to a gene: 5. The CDR3 nucleotides read TGCGCCAGCAGTGAGGAGGGACAGGGGGTGAAGCCCCAGCATTTT. Translated, it gives CASSEEGQGVKPQHF.

The chain is built from TRBV5-1 and TRBJ1-1; D gene unclear. The CDR3 is 14 amino acids. The V and J ends lost 2 bases and 5 bases respectively, with 13 bases between them. Germline CDR1 reads SGHRS; CDR2 reads YFSETQ. This CDR3 is CASSLRTPGTEAFF. The CDR3 DNA follows: TGCGCCAGCAGCTTACGGACCCCGGGGACTGAAGCTTTCTTT.

The rearrangement joins TRBV5-4 to TRBJ2-3, with 11 nucleotides matching TRBD1. Germline lookup yields CDR1 SGHNT and CDR2 YYREEE (reference sequence). This CDR3 has 16 amino acids. The J segment lost 3 bases and the V segment lost 5 bases, leaving 8 bases of the junction unmatched. CDR3 sequence: CASSSTGTGGTDTQYF. CDR3 sequence (DNA): TGTGCCAGCAGTTCGACCGGGACAGGGGGAACAGATACGCAGTATTTT.

The J gene is TRBJ1-3, the V gene TRBV9; no reliable D call. Germline V gene lookup returns CDR1 SGDLS and CDR2 YYNGEE. The ends were cut back, 0 bases at V and 0 bases at J, with 7 bases in the middle. The CDR3 runs to 15 residues. This chain's CDR3 is CASSVGSFSGNTIYF. In DNA form, the CDR3 reads TGTGCCAGCAGCGTAGGAAGCTTCTCTGGAAACACCATATATTTT. The variable domain in full, completed from reference TRBV9 and TRBJ1-3, reads DSGVTQTPKHLITATGQRVTLRCSPRSGDLSVYWYQQSLDQGLQFLIQYYNGEERAKGNILERFSAQQFPDLHSELNLSSLELGDSALYFCASSVGSFSGNTIYFGEGSWLTVV.

J is TRBJ2-7 and V is TRBV27; D is ambiguous. Germline assignment: CDR1 MNHEY and CDR2 SMNVEV (reference sequence). V lost 6 bases and J lost 7, with 10 bases in between. The CDR3 totals 11 residues. CDR3 sequence: CASRRGLEQYF. The CDR3 region has the DNA TGTGCCAGCAGGAGAGGTTTAGAGCAGTACTTC.

This rearrangement joins TRBV9 to TRBJ1-6; D perhaps matches TRBD1 (5 bases). Germline values: CDR1 SGDLS, CDR2 YYNGEE. V lost 3 bases, J lost 0 bases, and 7 bases lay in between. The CDR3 extends over 15 amino acids. CDR3 protein: CASSGQSSYNSPLHF. The CDR3 DNA follows: TGTGCCAGCAGCGGACAGAGCTCCTATAATTCACCCCTCCACTTT.

The V and J genes are TRBV13 and TRBJ1-5; tentatively, D is TRBD1 (5 bases). The length of the CDR3 is 14 residues. Germline loops: CDR1 PRHDT, CDR2 FYEKMQ (reference sequence). V gave up 5 bases and J gave up 0 bases, with 8 bases separating them. For the CDR3, the DNA is TGTGCCAGCAGCCCTAGGGGTAGCAATCAGCCCCAGCATTTT. Its protein product is CASSPRGSNQPQHF.

The chain couples TRBV10-3 to TRBJ1-6, with unresolved D. The V gene lost 7 bases and the J gene lost 8 bases, with 9 bases spanning the gap. The CDR3 consists of 12 residues. Germline V CDR1 and CDR2: ENHRY, SYGVKD. The CDR3 sequence is CAIKTVDSPLHF. Written as DNA, the CDR3 is TGTGCCATCAAAACTGTCGATTCACCCCTCCACTTT.

V usage is TRBV29-1 and J usage is TRBJ2-3; TRBD1 might be the D (7 bases). The CDR3 contains 13 residues. V was trimmed by 7 bases and J by 3 bases, leaving 14 bases between them. The germline gives CDR1 SQVTM, CDR2 ANQGSEA. In nucleotides, the CDR3 is TGCAGCGCCGGGGGACAGAGTACAGATACGCAGTATTTT. Encoded protein: CSAGGQSTDTQYF.

The V gene is TRBV2, the J gene TRBJ2-3; the D gene is possibly TRBD2 (6 bases). Germline V gives CDR1 SNHLY, CDR2 FYNNEI. Trimming took off 6 bases at V and 6 bases at J, with 10 bases between the two ends. CDR3 length: 12 residues. This CDR3 is CASRTRVDTQYF. The CDR3 DNA reads as TGTGCCAGCAGGACTAGGGTTGATACGCAGTATTTT.

V and J are TRBV6-1 and TRBJ2-3; 12 nucleotides agree with TRBD2. This CDR3 has 18 residues. The germline gives CDR1 MNHNS, CDR2 SASEGT. The V gene end was trimmed by 2 bases and the J gene end by 4 bases; junction bases not matched to a gene: 10. CDR3: CASSEKGRLAGVSDTQYF. The CDR3 nucleotides read TGTGCCAGCAGTGAAAAAGGGCGACTAGCGGGGGTATCAGATACGCAGTATTTT.